The clone carrying this TCR beta chain was picked up one time. The data derive from a study of T cells in localized non-small cell lung cancer. The germline V gene has CDR1 SGHKS and CDR2 YYEKEE (reference sequence). The CDR3 covers 12 residues. Between the trimmed V and J ends, which lost 1 base and 5 bases, there was a span of 6 bases. The repertoire was sequenced with immunoSEQ multiplex PCR; TCRdb's copy has only in-frame clones and lacks some. The data show about 57,000 clones, with more than 85% seen just once and 15% to 20% held by the top ten. The sample was peripheral blood, taken before any cancer treatment. The source of this sequence is a man between 40 and 70 years old with stage I lung adenocarcinoma. The chain uses TRBV5-5 and TRBJ2-5, with D uncertain. The CDR3 bases are TGTGCCAGCAGCTTGTTCGATGAGACCCAGTACTTC. Protein sequence: CASSLFDETQYF.